The clone carrying this T cell receptor (beta chain) was recorded a few times. This sample is drawn from a study of blood T cell repertoires in COVID-19. As for the study in general: COVID-19 samples from acute and convalescent phases originated in the United States, Italy and Spain.

Clones were sequenced by immunoSEQ multiplex PCR, and TCRdb holds only the in-frame ones, with some missing. This table has 320,000 or so clones, 85% appearing once. Germline CDR1 is GTSNPN and CDR2 is SVGIG (reference sequence). CDR3 length: 13 amino acids. V shed 3 bases and J shed 1 base, with 8 bases lying between them. Adults between about 18 and 95 years of age took part from some 25 US areas. Participants were placed into cohorts based on the clinical history they reported. Within the 2 weeks before study entry, each person in the exposed group met a COVID-19 case. The rearrangement links TRBV30 to TRBJ2-3, with D perhaps TRBD2 (5 bases). This sequence was found in a woman in her thirties who had been exposed to COVID-19. The sequenced material came from PBMCs or T cells enriched from blood (not recorded which). CDR3 in DNA: TGTGCCTGGAGCGGGATCGGCACAGATACGCAGTATTTT. Encoded protein: CAWSGIGTDTQYF.